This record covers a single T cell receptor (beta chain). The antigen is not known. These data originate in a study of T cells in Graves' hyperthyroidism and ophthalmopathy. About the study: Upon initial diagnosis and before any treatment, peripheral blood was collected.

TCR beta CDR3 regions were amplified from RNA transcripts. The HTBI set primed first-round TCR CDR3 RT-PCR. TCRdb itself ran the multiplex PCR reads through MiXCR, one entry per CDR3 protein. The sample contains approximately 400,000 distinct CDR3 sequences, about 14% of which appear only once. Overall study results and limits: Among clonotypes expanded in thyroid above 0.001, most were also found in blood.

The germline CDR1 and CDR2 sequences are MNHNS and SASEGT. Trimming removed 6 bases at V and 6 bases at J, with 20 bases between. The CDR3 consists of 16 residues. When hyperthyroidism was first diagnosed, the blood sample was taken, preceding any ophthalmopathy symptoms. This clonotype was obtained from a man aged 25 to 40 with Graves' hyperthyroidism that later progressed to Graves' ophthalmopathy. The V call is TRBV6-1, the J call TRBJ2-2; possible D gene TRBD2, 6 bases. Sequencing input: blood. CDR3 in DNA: TGTGCCAGCAGCTCCGGGACTCCAAGCTACGCCGGGGAGCTGTTTTTT. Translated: CASSSGTPSYAGELFF.